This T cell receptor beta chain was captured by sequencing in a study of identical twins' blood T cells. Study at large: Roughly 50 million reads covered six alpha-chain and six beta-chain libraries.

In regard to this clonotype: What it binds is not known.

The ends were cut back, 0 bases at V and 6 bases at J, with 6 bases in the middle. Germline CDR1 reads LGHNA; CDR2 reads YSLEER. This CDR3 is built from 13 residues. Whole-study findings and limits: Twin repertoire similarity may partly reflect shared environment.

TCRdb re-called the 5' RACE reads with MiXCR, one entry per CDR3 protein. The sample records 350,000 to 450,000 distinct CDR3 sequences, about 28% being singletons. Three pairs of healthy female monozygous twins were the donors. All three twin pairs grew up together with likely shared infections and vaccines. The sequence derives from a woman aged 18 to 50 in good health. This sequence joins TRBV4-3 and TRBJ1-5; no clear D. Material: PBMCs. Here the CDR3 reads CASSQELSQPQHF. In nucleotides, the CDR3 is TGCGCCAGCAGCCAAGAATTGTCTCAGCCCCAGCATTTT.